This T cell receptor beta chain appears in the sequencing data of a study of blood T cell repertoires in COVID-19. TCRdb's table, derived via immunoSEQ multiplex PCR, lists solely in-frame clones and lacks some. The repertoire holds tens of thousands of clones, with roughly 77% as singletons. V gave up 7 bases and J gave up 5 bases; unmatched junction bases: 7. The CDR3 loop spans 15 amino acids. Per germline, CDR1 SNHLY and CDR2 FYNNEI. Sequenced: peripheral blood. The gene calls are TRBV2 and TRBJ1-6; 8 nucleotides match TRBD1. The clonotype originates from a human donor in a cohort sampled during active COVID-19. In DNA, the CDR3 is TGTGCCAGCACCTCGGACAGGGTGGATAATTCACCCCTCCACTTT. Its protein product is CASTSDRVDNSPLHF.